Listed below are T cell receptor beta chains from one sample, sequenced in a study of T cell responses to AZD1222 COVID-19 vaccine. TCRdb's table, derived via immunoSEQ multiplex PCR, lists solely in-frame clones and lacks some. Seen here are 170,000 or so clones, approximately 90% observed once, and the top ten hold around 3%. The source material was peripheral blood, sampled on day 0 of AZD1222 vaccination. The receptors here all came from an adult in good health. CDR3s include the opening cysteine and the closing phenylalanine or tryptophan. D genes are given only for firm matches. Size is omitted from some rows. Given values are once, few, many or a class for expanded clones.

TRBJ2-1 TRBD1 TRBV7-8 NA 15 CASSLEDRGRYEQFF TGTGCCAGCAGCTTAGAGGACAGGGGTCGGTATGAGCAGTTCTTC
TRBJ2-3 NA TRBV7-3 NA 13 CASSLTKADTQYF TGTGCCAGCAGCTTAACAAAGGCAGATACGCAGTATTTT
TRBJ2-1 NA TRBV9 NA 10 CASSGNEQFF TGTGCCAGCTCCGGCAATGAGCAGTTCTTC
TRBJ2-1 NA TRBV7-2 NA 16 CASSLVGGGGYNEQFF TGTGCCAGCAGCTTAGTAGGGGGCGGGGGCTACAATGAGCAGTTCTTC
TRBJ1-5 NA TRBV21-1 NA 16 CASSKVAGGSNQPQHF NA
TRBJ1-1 NA TRBV15 once 15 CATSRDRSKNTEAFF TGTGCCACCAGCAGAGATCGGAGTAAGAACACTGAAGCTTTCTTT
TRBJ2-1 TRBD1 TRBV18 NA 13 CASSYGQGDEQFF TGTGCCAGCTCGTACGGACAGGGGGATGAGCAGTTCTTC
TRBJ2-3 NA TRBV18 NA 13 CASSPHAGDTQYF TGTGCCAGCTCACCACATGCTGGAGATACGCAGTATTTT
TRBJ2-1 TRBD2 TRBV19 NA 14 CASRVSGSYNEQFF TGTGCCAGTAGGGTTAGCGGGTCCTACAATGAGCAGTTCTTC
TRBJ2-7 TRBD1 TRBV7-9 NA 14 CASSLTGLSYEQYF TGTGCCAGCAGCTTGACAGGGCTCTCCTACGAGCAGTACTTC
TRBJ2-2 TRBD2 TRBV7-2 once 15 CASSPGLAGTGELFF TGTGCCAGCAGCCCGGGACTAGCGGGAACCGGGGAGCTGTTTTTT
TRBJ2-7 TRBD1 TRBV4-2 NA 17 CASSQAIQGAGSYEQYF TGTGCCAGCAGCCAAGCTATACAGGGGGCGGGGTCCTACGAGCAGTACTTC
TRBJ1-5 TRBD1 TRBV5-1 NA 14 CASKQGQGGQPQHF TGCGCCAGCAAGCAGGGACAGGGCGGGCAGCCCCAGCATTTT
TRBJ1-1 NA TRBV7-2 few 12 CASSYLTGEAFF TGTGCCAGCAGCTATCTAACAGGTGAAGCTTTCTTT
TRBJ1-1 TRBD1 TRBV4-1 NA 15 CASSQETGWPTEAFF TGCGCCAGCAGCCAAGAGACAGGGTGGCCCACTGAAGCTTTCTTT
TRBJ1-2 NA TRBV11-1 NA 13 CASSPVGENGYTF TGTGCCAGCAGCCCCGTGGGGGAAAACGGCTACACCTTC
TRBJ1-1 NA TRBV9 NA 14 CASSVRSVNTEAFF TGTGCCAGCAGCGTAAGGAGTGTGAACACTGAAGCTTTCTTT
TRBJ2-7 NA TRBV11-2 NA 16 CASSFLPTTFGYEQYF TGTGCCAGCAGCTTCTTGCCCACTACCTTCGGCTACGAGCAGTACTTC
TRBJ2-3 TRBD2 TRBV5-1 NA 15 CASSGTSGGVDTQYF TGCGCCAGCTCCGGGACTAGCGGGGGGGTGGATACGCAGTATTTT
TRBJ1-1 TRBD1 TRBV29-1 NA 13 CSGKTGGDTEAFF TGCAGCGGGAAGACAGGGGGAGACACTGAAGCTTTCTTT
TRBJ1-2 NA TRBV29-1 NA 12 CSAQAANYGYTF TGCAGCGCCCAAGCGGCAAACTATGGCTACACCTTC
TRBJ1-4 NA TRBV7-8 NA 14 CASSQGHLREKLFF TGTGCCAGCAGCCAGGGACACCTTAGGGAAAAACTGTTTTTT
TRBJ1-1 TRBD1 TRBV2 NA 14 CASSWTGMNTEAFF TGTGCCAGCAGTTGGACAGGGATGAACACTGAAGCTTTCTTT
TRBJ1-1 NA TRBV25-1 NA 11 CASIEGYKAFF TGTGCCAGCATTGAGGGTTACAAAGCTTTCTTT
TRBJ2-7 NA TRBV2 NA 14 CASSEAHTLYEQYF TGTGCCAGCAGTGAAGCGCATACCCTCTACGAGCAGTACTTC
TRBJ2-7 NA TRBV25-1 NA 15 CASSESGGHYYEQYF TGTGCCAGCAGTGAATCTGGGGGACATTACTACGAGCAGTACTTC
TRBJ1-5 TRBD1 TRBV7-2 NA 15 CASSFTGVGNQPQHF TGTGCCAGCAGTTTCACAGGGGTAGGCAATCAGCCCCAGCATTTT
TRBJ1-2 NA TRBV4-3 NA 15 CASSQSTEANYGYTF TGCGCCAGCAGCCAAAGTACAGAAGCTAACTATGGCTACACCTTC
TRBJ2-3 NA TRBV7-6 NA 15 CASSAEGRSTDTQYF TGTGCCAGCAGCGCCGAGGGACGGAGCACAGATACGCAGTATTTT
TRBJ1-2 TRBD1 TRBV10-3 NA 14 CAIRNGGQGRGYTF TGTGCCATCAGAAACGGGGGACAGGGGCGAGGCTACACCTTC
TRBJ1-1 NA TRBV5-5 NA 13 CASSLRTNTEAFF TGTGCCAGCAGCTTGAGGACGAACACTGAAGCTTTCTTT
TRBJ1-2 NA TRBV5-1 NA 13 CASSLDSRSNYTF TGCGCCAGCAGCTTGGATTCCCGATCAAACTACACCTTC
TRBJ2-7 NA TRBV7-8 NA 11 CASSGGLLQYF TGTGCCAGCAGCGGGGGACTCCTGCAGTACTTC